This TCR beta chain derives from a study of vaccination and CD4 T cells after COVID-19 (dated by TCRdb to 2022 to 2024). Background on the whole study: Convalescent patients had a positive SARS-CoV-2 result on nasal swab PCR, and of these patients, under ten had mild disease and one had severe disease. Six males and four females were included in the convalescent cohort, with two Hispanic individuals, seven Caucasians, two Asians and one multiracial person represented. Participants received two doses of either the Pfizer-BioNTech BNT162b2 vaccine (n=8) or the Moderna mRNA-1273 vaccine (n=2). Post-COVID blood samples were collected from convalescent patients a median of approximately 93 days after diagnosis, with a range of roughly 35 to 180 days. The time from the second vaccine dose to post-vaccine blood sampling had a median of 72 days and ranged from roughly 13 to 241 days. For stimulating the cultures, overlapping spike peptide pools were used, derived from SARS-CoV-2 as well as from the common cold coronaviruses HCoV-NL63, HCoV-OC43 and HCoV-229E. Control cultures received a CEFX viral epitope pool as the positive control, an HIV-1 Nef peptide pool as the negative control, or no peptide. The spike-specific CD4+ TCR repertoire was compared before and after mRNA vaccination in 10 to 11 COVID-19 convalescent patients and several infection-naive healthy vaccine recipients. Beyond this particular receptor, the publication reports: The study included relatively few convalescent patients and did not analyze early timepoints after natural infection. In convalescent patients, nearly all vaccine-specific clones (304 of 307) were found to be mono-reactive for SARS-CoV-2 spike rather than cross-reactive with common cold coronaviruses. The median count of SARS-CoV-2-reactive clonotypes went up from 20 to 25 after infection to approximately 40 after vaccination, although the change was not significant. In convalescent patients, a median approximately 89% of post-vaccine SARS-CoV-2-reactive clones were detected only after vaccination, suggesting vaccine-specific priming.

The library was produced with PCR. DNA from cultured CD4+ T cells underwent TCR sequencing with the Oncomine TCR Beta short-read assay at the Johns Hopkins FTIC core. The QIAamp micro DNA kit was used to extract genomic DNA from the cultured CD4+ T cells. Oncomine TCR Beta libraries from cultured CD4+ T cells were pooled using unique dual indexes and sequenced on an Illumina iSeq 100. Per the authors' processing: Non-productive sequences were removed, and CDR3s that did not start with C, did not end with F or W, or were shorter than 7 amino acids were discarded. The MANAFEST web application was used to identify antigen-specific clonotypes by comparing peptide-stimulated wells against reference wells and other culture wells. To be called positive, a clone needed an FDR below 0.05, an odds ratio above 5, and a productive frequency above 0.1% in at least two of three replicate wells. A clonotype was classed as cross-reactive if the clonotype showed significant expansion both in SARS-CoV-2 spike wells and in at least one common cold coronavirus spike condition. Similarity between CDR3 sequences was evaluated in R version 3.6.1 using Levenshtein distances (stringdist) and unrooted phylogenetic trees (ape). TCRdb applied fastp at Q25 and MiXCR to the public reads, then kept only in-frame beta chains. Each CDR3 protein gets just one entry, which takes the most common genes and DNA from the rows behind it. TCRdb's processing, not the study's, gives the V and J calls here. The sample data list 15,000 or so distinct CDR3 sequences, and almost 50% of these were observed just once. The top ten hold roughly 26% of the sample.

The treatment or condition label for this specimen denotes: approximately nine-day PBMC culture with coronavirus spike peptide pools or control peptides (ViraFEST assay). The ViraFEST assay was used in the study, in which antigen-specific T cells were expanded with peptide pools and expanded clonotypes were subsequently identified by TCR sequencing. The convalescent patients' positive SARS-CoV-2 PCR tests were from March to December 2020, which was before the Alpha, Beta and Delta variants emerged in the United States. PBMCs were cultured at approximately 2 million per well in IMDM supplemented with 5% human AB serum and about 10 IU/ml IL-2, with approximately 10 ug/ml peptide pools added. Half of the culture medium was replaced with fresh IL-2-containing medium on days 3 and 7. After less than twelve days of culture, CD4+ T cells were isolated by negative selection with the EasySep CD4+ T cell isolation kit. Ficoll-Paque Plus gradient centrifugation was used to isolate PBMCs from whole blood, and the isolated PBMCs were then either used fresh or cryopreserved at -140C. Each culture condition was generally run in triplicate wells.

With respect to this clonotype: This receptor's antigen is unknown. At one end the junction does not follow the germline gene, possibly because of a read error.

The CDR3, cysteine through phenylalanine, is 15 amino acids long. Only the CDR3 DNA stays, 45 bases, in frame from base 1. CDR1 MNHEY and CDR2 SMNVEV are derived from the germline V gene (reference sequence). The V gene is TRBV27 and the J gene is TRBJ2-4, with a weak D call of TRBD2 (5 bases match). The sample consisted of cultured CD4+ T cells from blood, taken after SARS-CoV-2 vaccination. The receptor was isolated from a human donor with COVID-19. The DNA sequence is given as TGTGTCAGCAGTCCACCACCCGGGGATTTAAACATTCAGTACTTC. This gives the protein CVSSPPPGDLNIQYF.